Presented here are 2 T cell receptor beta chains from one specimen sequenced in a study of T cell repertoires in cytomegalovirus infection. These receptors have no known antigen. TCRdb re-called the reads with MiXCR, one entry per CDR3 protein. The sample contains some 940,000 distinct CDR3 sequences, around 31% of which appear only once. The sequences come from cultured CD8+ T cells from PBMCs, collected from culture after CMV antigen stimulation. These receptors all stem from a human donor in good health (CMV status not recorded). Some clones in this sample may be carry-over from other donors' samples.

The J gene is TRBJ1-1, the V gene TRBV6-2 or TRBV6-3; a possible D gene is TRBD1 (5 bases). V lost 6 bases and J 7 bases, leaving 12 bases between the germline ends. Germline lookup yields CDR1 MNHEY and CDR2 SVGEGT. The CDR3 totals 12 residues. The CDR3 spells CASSLGALEAFF. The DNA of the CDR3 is TGTGCCAGCAGCTTAGGGGCGCTTGAAGCTTTCTTT.

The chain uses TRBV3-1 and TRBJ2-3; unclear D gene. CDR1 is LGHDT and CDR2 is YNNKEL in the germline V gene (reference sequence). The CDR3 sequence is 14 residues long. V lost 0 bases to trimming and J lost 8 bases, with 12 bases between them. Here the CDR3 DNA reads TGTGCCAGCAGCCAAGAAGTTGGCTACCTTACGCAGTATTTT. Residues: CASSQEVGYLTQYF.